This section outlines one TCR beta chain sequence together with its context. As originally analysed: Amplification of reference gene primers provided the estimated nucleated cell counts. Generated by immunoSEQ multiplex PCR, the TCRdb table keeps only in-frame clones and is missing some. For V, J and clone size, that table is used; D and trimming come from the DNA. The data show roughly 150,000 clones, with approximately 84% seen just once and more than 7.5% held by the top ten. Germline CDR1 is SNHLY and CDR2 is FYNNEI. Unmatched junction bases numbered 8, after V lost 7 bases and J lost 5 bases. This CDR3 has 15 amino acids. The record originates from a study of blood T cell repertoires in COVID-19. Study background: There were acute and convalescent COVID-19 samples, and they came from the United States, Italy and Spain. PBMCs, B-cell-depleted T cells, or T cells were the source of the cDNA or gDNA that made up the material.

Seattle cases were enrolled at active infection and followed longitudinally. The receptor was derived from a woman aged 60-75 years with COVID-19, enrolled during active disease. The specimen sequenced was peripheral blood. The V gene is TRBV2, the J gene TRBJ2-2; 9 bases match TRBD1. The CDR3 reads CASTSTGGITGELFF. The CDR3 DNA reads TGTGCCAGCACCTCGACAGGGGGTATAACCGGGGAGCTGTTTTTT.